This note documents a single T cell receptor (beta chain) sequence. Clones were sequenced by immunoSEQ multiplex PCR, and TCRdb holds only the in-frame ones, with some missing. The sample lists about 140,000 clones, just over 85% occurring once. Trimming removed 7 bases from V and 12 bases from J, with 19 bases in between. CDR1 SQVTM and CDR2 ANQGSEA come from the germline V gene. The CDR3 runs to 12 residues. This sample is drawn from a study of blood T cell repertoires in COVID-19. Material: peripheral blood. The V gene is TRBV29-1, the J gene TRBJ2-1, with D maybe TRBD1 (6 bases). The source is an older woman with acute or convalescent COVID-19. This CDR3 reads CSGVTGVGVQFF. CDR3 bases: TGCAGCGGGGTGACAGGTGTAGGGGTGCAGTTCTTC.